This T cell receptor (beta chain) appears in the sequencing data of a study of graft-versus-host responses after intestinal transplantation. Study context: Anti-thymocyte globulin was used for induction in all recipients, who then took tacrolimus and steroids for approximately 3 years. Study findings and constraints: Association was observed between peak circulating GvH clone levels and early post-transplant HvG declines. GvH clones turned up in recipient marrow; some had shown up first in ileum or blood.

The germline V gene has CDR1 LNHDA and CDR2 SQIVND (reference sequence). This CDR3 has 15 amino acids. Trimming left V 4 bases short and J 5 bases short, with 14 bases between. Here immunoSEQ multiplex PCR was the method, and the copy in TCRdb shows in-frame clones only, minus some. Of roughly 70,000 clones in the sample, approximately 84% were seen once. In regard to this clone: The target antigen is unknown.

This chain connects TRBV19 to TRBJ1-4; TRBD1 is a possible D gene (5 bases). The origin of this receptor is a human donor who was the organ donor for an intestinal transplant. Source: unstimulated CD4+ T cells sorted from spleen or lymph node cells, taken before transplant. CDR3 loop: CASSTEDISNEKLFF. CDR3 DNA: TGTGCCAGTAGTACCGAGGACATTTCGAATGAAAAACTGTTTTTT.